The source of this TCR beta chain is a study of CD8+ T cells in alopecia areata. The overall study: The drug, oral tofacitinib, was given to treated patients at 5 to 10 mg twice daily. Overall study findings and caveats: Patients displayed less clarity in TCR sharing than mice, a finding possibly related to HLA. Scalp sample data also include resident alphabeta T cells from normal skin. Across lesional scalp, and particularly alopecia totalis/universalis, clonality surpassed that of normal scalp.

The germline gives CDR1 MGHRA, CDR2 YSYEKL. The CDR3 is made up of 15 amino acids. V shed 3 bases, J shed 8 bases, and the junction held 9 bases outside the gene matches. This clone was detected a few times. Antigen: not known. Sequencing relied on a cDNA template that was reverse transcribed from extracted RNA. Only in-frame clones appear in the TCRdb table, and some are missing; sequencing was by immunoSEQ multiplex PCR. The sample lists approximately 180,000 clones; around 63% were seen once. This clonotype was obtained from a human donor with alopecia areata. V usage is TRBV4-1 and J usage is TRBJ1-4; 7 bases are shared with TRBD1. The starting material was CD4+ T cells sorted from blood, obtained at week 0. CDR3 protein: CASSHPRGTVEKLFF. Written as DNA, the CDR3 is TGCGCCAGCAGCCATCCACGGGGGACAGTAGAAAAACTGTTTTTT.